These 29 T cell receptor beta chains were sequenced from one sample in a study of shared clonotypes between healthy human individuals. Assay: immunoSEQ multiplex PCR; the TCRdb copy retains only in-frame clones and omits some. The sample lists roughly 500,000 clones, 75% to 85% occurring once. The sequencing input was PBMCs. These TCRs come from a woman in her thirties or forties in good health. Some clones in this sample may be carry-over from other donors' samples.

This chain joins TRBV4-1 and TRBJ1-1; D remains unclear. Germline loops: CDR1 MGHRA, CDR2 YSYEKL. The CDR3 length is 15 residues. V was trimmed by 4 bases and J by 0 bases, leaving 12 bases between them. The CDR3 DNA reads as TGCGCCAGCAGCCGCATACAGCTGATGAACACTGAAGCTTTCTTT. It specifies CASSRIQLMNTEAFF.

There are many counts of this clone. J is TRBJ1-2 and V is TRBV4-2; 8 positions match TRBD1. The germline V gene has CDR1 LGHNA and CDR2 YNFKEQ. Unmatched junction bases numbered 8, after V lost 4 bases and J lost 13 bases. The CDR3 covers 12 residues. The CDR3 reads CASSLDREVCTF. CDR3 nucleotides: TGTGCCAGCAGCCTGGACAGGGAGGTATGCACCTTC.

The CDR3: CASSLVRESEAFF. For the CDR3, the DNA is TGTGCCAGCAGCTTAGTTAGGGAGTCTGAAGCTTTCTTT. The chain couples TRBV7-8 to TRBJ1-1; D ambiguous. The germline V gene encodes CDR1 SGHVS and CDR2 FQNEAQ. V was pared by 1 base and J by 6 bases, with 9 bases between. The length of the CDR3 is 13 residues.

This sequence joins TRBV5-1 and TRBJ2-1, with TRBD1 identical over 10 bases. Trimming cost V 0 bases and J 6 bases; bases outside gene matches: 9. The CDR3 length is 17 residues. The V gene's germline CDR1 is SGHRS and CDR2 YFSETQ. The CDR3 sequence: CASSLAEGTGAFNEQFF. The CDR3 DNA is TGCGCCAGCAGCTTGGCCGAGGGGACAGGGGCTTTCAATGAGCAGTTCTTC.

The gene calls are TRBV19 and TRBJ2-3, with TRBD1 identical over 7 bases. This CDR3 comprises 16 residues. Germline loops: CDR1 LNHDA, CDR2 SQIVND (reference sequence). V lost 5 bases to trimming and J lost 2 bases; unmatched junction nucleotides: 10. In DNA form, the CDR3 reads TGTGCCAGTAGTCCCGGTCCCGGGACAGTCACAGATACGCAGTATTTT. Amino acid sequence: CASSPGPGTVTDTQYF. The whole variable domain, filled in from reference TRBV19 and TRBJ2-3, reads DGGITQSPKYLFRKEGQNVTLSCEQNLNHDAMYWYRQDPGQGLRLIYYSQIVNDFQKGDIAEGYSVSREKKESFPLTVTSAQKNPTAFYLCASSPGPGTVTDTQYFGPGTRLTVL.

The chain combines TRBV28 with TRBJ2-3; TRBD1 might be the D (5 bases). CDR3 size: 12 residues. The germline V and J ends were trimmed by 8 bases and 7 bases, with 13 bases remaining between them. Germline V gives CDR1 MDHEN, CDR2 SYDVKM. In nucleotides, the CDR3 is TGTGCCAGCTCGGAAGGGGAAAATACGCAGTATTTT. The encoded protein is CASSEGENTQYF.

The chain carries TRBV10-3 and TRBJ2-5; the match to TRBD2 covers 13 bases. The CDR3 extends over 17 amino acids. Germline CDR1 is ENHRY and CDR2 is SYGVKD. V lost 2 bases, J lost 3 bases, and 6 bases stayed unmatched. The CDR3 region is CAISEPGLAGVKETQYF. In DNA form, the CDR3 reads TGTGCCATCAGTGAGCCAGGACTAGCGGGGGTGAAAGAGACCCAGTACTTC.

On this clone itself: This sample also contains other DNA sequences that code for the same CDR3. The chain recombines TRBV19 with TRBJ2-2; 10 nucleotides agree with TRBD1. The length of the CDR3 is 13 residues. The trim removed 9 bases at V and 5 bases at J, leaving 3 bases unmatched. CDR1 and CDR2 (germline): LNHDA, SQIVND (reference sequence). Written as DNA, the CDR3 is TGTGCCAGCCGGGACAGGGGAACCGGGGAGCTGTTTTTT. Its translation is CASRDRGTGELFF.

V usage is TRBV10-3 and J usage is TRBJ2-7; TRBD2 agrees at 7 bases. The CDR3 totals 12 residues. Per germline, CDR1 ENHRY and CDR2 SYGVKD. Germline trimming cut 10 bases from V and 3 bases from J; bases unmatched to any gene: 6. The CDR3, as DNA: TGTGCCAGCATGACTAGCTACTACGAGCAGTACTTC. Translating gives CASMTSYYEQYF.

This rearrangement joins TRBV4-3 to TRBJ1-2; perhaps TRBD1 as D (5 bases). The CDR3 runs to 16 residues. The V end lost 0 bases, the J end lost 4 bases, and 15 bases lay between the germline ends. CDR1 LGHNA and CDR2 YSLEER come from the germline V gene. CDR3 nucleotides: TGCGCCAGCAGCCAAGATTGGAGACAGACACCCTATGGCTACACCTTC. It encodes CASSQDWRQTPYGYTF.

V and J are TRBV27 and TRBJ2-4; possible D gene TRBD1, 6 bases. Trimming stripped 2 bases from V and 2 bases from J, with 7 bases between. In germline, CDR1 is MNHEY, CDR2 SMNVEV (reference sequence). This CDR3 comprises 14 residues. This chain's CDR3 is CASSLGTPKNIQYF. The CDR3 nucleotides are TGTGCCAGCAGTTTAGGGACACCCAAAAACATTCAGTACTTC.

In its sample, this clone was seen a few times. This sequence joins TRBV18 and TRBJ2-3, with D tentatively TRBD2 (6 bases). Trimming cost V 3 bases and J 1 base, with 11 bases left between them. This CDR3 contains 15 residues. Germline V gives CDR1 KGHSH, CDR2 LQKENI. CDR3 amino acids: CASSPPSSGTDTQYF. The CDR3 nucleotides read TGTGCCAGCTCACCCCCCTCTAGCGGCACAGATACGCAGTATTTT.

The gene calls are TRBV11-2 and TRBJ2-7; a weak D match, TRBD2 (5 bases). V was trimmed by 4 bases and J by 3 bases, leaving 13 bases between them. Germline CDR1 reads SGHAT; CDR2 reads FQNNGV. The CDR3 length is 14 residues. The CDR3 bases are TGTGCCAGCAGCTCGCTAGGAGGCGGCTACGAGCAGTACTTC. Protein: CASSSLGGGYEQYF. The entire variable domain, with the rest obtained from reference TRBV11-2 and TRBJ2-7, is as follows: EAGVAQSPRYKIIEKRQSVAFWCNPISGHATLYWYQQILGQGPKLLIQFQNNGVVDDSQLPKDRFSAERLKGVDSTLKIQPAKLEDSAVYLCASSSLGGGYEQYFGPGTRLTVT.

The chain links TRBV28 to TRBJ2-2, with D uncertain. CDR3 length: 14 amino acids. Between the trimmed V and J ends, which lost 7 bases and 1 base, there was a span of 10 bases. Germline V gene lookup returns CDR1 MDHEN and CDR2 SYDVKM. The CDR3 protein is CASTRLMNTGELFF. The CDR3 coding sequence is TGTGCCAGCACGCGGCTGATGAACACCGGGGAGCTGTTTTTT.

This clone was observed a few times. The J gene is TRBJ2-1, the V gene TRBV6-5; 8 nucleotides align to TRBD2. V gave up 6 bases and J gave up 2 bases; unmatched junction bases: 3. This CDR3 has 14 residues. From germline, CDR1 is MNHEY and CDR2 SVGAGI. The CDR3 sequence: CASRKAGAYNEQFF. The CDR3 DNA follows: TGTGCCAGCAGAAAAGCGGGGGCCTACAATGAGCAGTTCTTC.

This chain links TRBV7-2 with TRBJ2-7; D remains ambiguous. The ends were cut back, 5 bases at V and 0 bases at J, with 14 bases in the middle. The V gene's germline CDR1 is SGHTA and CDR2 FQGNSA. The CDR3 sequence is 15 residues long. CDR3 protein: CASSLTPESSYEQYF. CDR3 in DNA: TGTGCCAGCAGCCTGACACCGGAGAGCTCCTACGAGCAGTACTTC.

This clone appeared a few times. The V and J genes are TRBV5-1 and TRBJ2-2; TRBD2 matches at 7 bases. Germline CDR1 SGHRS, CDR2 YFSETQ. V gave up 4 bases and J gave up 0 bases; unmatched junction bases: 3. There are 15 residues in the CDR3. The CDR3 spells CASSAGLANTGELFF. The CDR3 DNA is TGCGCCAGCAGCGCCGGACTAGCGAACACCGGGGAGCTGTTTTTT.

As for this clone: Within the sample, other DNA sequences also encode this same CDR3. The chain couples TRBV25-1 to TRBJ2-1; 7 nucleotides match TRBD2. After removal of 3 bases from V and 0 bases from J, the junction contained 2 bases not matched to a gene. In germline, CDR1 is MGHDK, CDR2 SYGVNS. CDR3 size: 15 residues. In DNA, the CDR3 is TGTGCCAGCAGTGAGCCTAGCGGCTCCTACAATGAGCAGTTCTTC. Translating gives CASSEPSGSYNEQFF.

V usage is TRBV10-3 and J usage is TRBJ2-7; D perhaps matches TRBD2 (5 bases). Trimming took off 10 bases at V and 1 base at J, with 17 bases between the two ends. CDR3 size: 14 residues. In germline, CDR1 is ENHRY, CDR2 SYGVKD. CDR3 sequence: CASSQETGSYEQYF. Written as DNA, the CDR3 is TGTGCCAGCAGCCAAGAGACGGGATCCTACGAGCAGTACTTC.

The chain is built from TRBV7-2 and TRBJ2-7, with 7 bases fitting TRBD1. The CDR3 extends over 17 amino acids. Trimming took 5 bases from V and 2 from J; bases not matched to a gene: 15. The germline V gene encodes CDR1 SGHTA and CDR2 FQGNSA. In DNA form, the CDR3 reads TGTGCCAGCAGCCCCCAAGAAGCTTTTGGGACAGCCTACGAGCAGTACTTC. Protein sequence: CASSPQEAFGTAYEQYF. Full variable domain (rest looked up from reference TRBV7-2 and TRBJ2-7): GAGVSQSPSNKVTEKGKDVELRCDPISGHTALYWYRQSLGQGLEFLIYFQGNSAPDKSGLPSDRFSAERTGGSVSTLTIQRTQQEDSAVYLCASSPQEAFGTAYEQYFGPGTRLTVT.

The rearrangement uses TRBV18 and TRBJ1-1; TRBD1 is a possible D gene (5 bases). The CDR3 spans 14 residues. Germline V gene lookup returns CDR1 KGHSH and CDR2 LQKENI. Trimming cost V 3 bases and J 3 bases, with 11 bases left between them. CDR3 amino acids: CASSPAGRDTEAFF. Written as DNA, the CDR3 is TGTGCCAGCTCACCGGCAGGGAGGGACACTGAAGCTTTCTTT.

The chain combines TRBV6-1 with TRBJ2-7; D remains unclear. CDR3 length: 15 residues. CDR1 MNHNS and CDR2 SASEGT come from the germline V gene. V gave up 6 bases and J gave up 2 bases, with 17 bases separating them. The CDR3 DNA sequence: TGTGCCAGCAGCCAACATCTTGCAGAACCCTACGAGCAGTACTTC. It encodes CASSQHLAEPYEQYF.

The chain has TRBV18 and TRBJ1-4; D gene uncertain. The CDR3 sequence is 15 residues long. V shed 3 bases and J shed 0 bases, with 8 bases lying between them. CDR1 and CDR2 from the germline V gene are KGHSH and LQKENI. The CDR3 loop reads CASSPATATNEKLFF. The CDR3 DNA sequence: TGTGCCAGCTCACCGGCGACTGCAACTAATGAAAAACTGTTTTTT.

The rearrangement uses TRBV30 and TRBJ2-6, with 11 bases aligning to TRBD2. The CDR3 sequence is 16 residues long. Germline CDR1 is GTSNPN and CDR2 is SVGIG (reference sequence). J gave up 3 bases and V 1 base, and 2 bases lay outside the gene matches. The CDR3 reads CAWSGLAGLGANVLTF. CDR3 in DNA: TGTGCCTGGAGTGGACTAGCGGGACTTGGGGCCAACGTCCTGACTTTC.

The chain carries TRBV29-1 and TRBJ2-7; D is possibly TRBD2 (5 bases). CDR1 is SQVTM, CDR2 ANQGSEA, per germline. V dropped 1 base and J dropped 6 bases, with 7 bases sitting between them. There are 11 residues in the CDR3. The DNA for the CDR3 is TGCAGCGTTGAAGGTCGGGGCGAGCAGTACTTC. Amino acids: CSVEGRGEQYF.

V usage is TRBV6-1 and J usage is TRBJ2-7, with D unclear. The length of the CDR3 is 16 residues. Between the trimmed V and J ends, which lost 4 bases and 0 bases, there was a span of 16 bases. Germline CDR1 reads MNHNS; CDR2 reads SASEGT. The CDR3, as DNA: TGTGCCAGCAGTGGAGTCCTCCTACAACTCTCCTACGAGCAGTACTTC. Its translation is CASSGVLLQLSYEQYF.

The V call is TRBV16, the J call TRBJ1-1; D uncertain. Germline V lookup: CDR1 KGHSY, CDR2 FQNENV. Between the trimmed V and J ends, which lost 0 bases and 0 bases, there was a span of 5 bases. The CDR3 sequence is 14 residues long. CDR3 residues: CASSQSTVNTEAFF. The CDR3, as DNA: TGTGCCAGCAGCCAATCTACAGTGAACACTGAAGCTTTCTTT.

Notes on this clone: Other DNA sequences in the sample encode the same CDR3. The chain carries TRBV11-2 and TRBJ2-7; 9 positions match TRBD1. The V and J ends lost 3 bases and 4 bases, in that order; junction bases with no gene match: 4. The germline CDR1 and CDR2 sequences are SGHAT and FQNNGV. CDR3 length: 14 residues. The CDR3 nucleotides read TGTGCCAGCAGCTTGGGACAGGGAGATTACGAGCAGTACTTC. It translates to CASSLGQGDYEQYF. The full variable domain, completed using reference TRBV11-2 and TRBJ2-7, is EAGVAQSPRYKIIEKRQSVAFWCNPISGHATLYWYQQILGQGPKLLIQFQNNGVVDDSQLPKDRFSAERLKGVDSTLKIQPAKLEDSAVYLCASSLGQGDYEQYFGPGTRLTVT.

This clone has a handful of counts. The chain recombines TRBV28 with TRBJ2-7; D unresolved. Germline CDR1 reads MDHEN; CDR2 reads SYDVKM. The CDR3 length is 15 residues. V shed 5 bases and J shed 5 bases, with 19 bases lying between them. CDR3 in DNA: TGTGCCAGCAGTCCCACCCACGCGGCACCCCACGAGCAGTACTTC. This sequence encodes CASSPTHAAPHEQYF.